What follows are 4 T cell receptor beta chains derived from one specimen sequenced in a study of blood T cell repertoires in COVID-19. This table comes from immunoSEQ multiplex PCR, and its TCRdb copy is limited to in-frame clones, with some not included. Of 200,000 to 300,000 clones listed, 87% are singletons. The sample taken for sequencing was peripheral blood. The receptors were gathered from a woman in her fifties or sixties with acute or convalescent COVID-19.

The chain uses TRBV30 and TRBJ1-4; D might be TRBD1 (5 bases). V dropped 0 bases and J dropped 0 bases, with 14 bases sitting between them. The CDR3 has 17 residues. Germline-derived CDR1 and CDR2 are GTSNPN and SVGIG (reference sequence). The CDR3 DNA reads as TGTGCCTGGAGTGTATATAAGGGGCCTGCAACTAATGAAAAACTGTTTTTT. It translates to CAWSVYKGPATNEKLFF.

This chain links TRBV25-1 with TRBJ2-7; D uncertain. Trimming pared 2 bases from V and 9 bases from J, leaving 11 bases between. Looked up from germline, CDR1 is MGHDK and CDR2 is SYGVNS. This CDR3 region has 12 residues. CDR3 nucleotide sequence: TGTGCCAGCAGTGAAACTCCTTTGAGGCAGTACTTC. Its protein product is CASSETPLRQYF.

The chain recombines TRBV6-5 with TRBJ2-5; a weak D match, TRBD1 (5 bases). The CDR3 loop spans 13 amino acids. Germline assignment: CDR1 MNHEY and CDR2 SVGAGI. Trimming pared 5 bases from V and 5 bases from J, leaving 12 bases between. DNA of the CDR3: TGTGCCAGCAGTCGGACACGTTCGGAGACCCAGTACTTC. It encodes CASSRTRSETQYF.

This chain joins TRBV5-1 and TRBJ2-5, with 12 bases matching TRBD2. V dropped 3 bases and J dropped 6; count of bases not matched to a gene: 6. CDR3 length: 15 residues. Germline assignment: CDR1 SGHRS and CDR2 YFSETQ. The CDR3 DNA reads TGCGCCAGCAGCTCCGGACTAGCGGGAACAAAGACCCAGTACTTC. This encodes CASSSGLAGTKTQYF.